Shown below are 3 T cell receptor beta chains from a single sample sequenced in a study of Ad26.COV2.S vaccination and SARS-CoV-2 variants. The sample's treatment: roughly 18 received Ad26.COV2.S at low or high dose, single or two shots; several received placebo; per-sample allocation not given. Each sample was drawn 63 days after the first injection (of vaccine or placebo). The assay was immunoSEQ multiplex PCR, and TCRdb's table has in-frame clones only and misses some. The table has about 400,000 clones, about 91% seen once. The source material was peripheral blood, sampled in a trial of Ad26.COV2.S vaccine versus placebo. Receptors were obtained from a person between 18 and 65 years old who received the Ad26.COV2.S COVID-19 vaccine or a placebo.

CDR3 sequence reads: CASSLSGGRTYEQYF. CDR3 DNA sequence: TGTGCCAGCAGTTTATCCGGCGGACGGACCTACGAGCAGTACTTC. This chain links TRBV28 with TRBJ2-7; D unclear. There are 15 residues in the CDR3. The germline V and J ends were trimmed by 1 base and 2 bases, with 12 bases remaining between them. Germline assignment: CDR1 MDHEN and CDR2 SYDVKM.

The genes are TRBV28 and TRBJ2-7; 13 bases align to TRBD2. This CDR3 has 18 residues. Germline V gives CDR1 MDHEN, CDR2 SYDVKM. Germline trimming cut 8 bases from V and 2 bases from J; bases unmatched to any gene: 15. In DNA, the CDR3 is TGTGCCAGCCTCCCCGCAGCGACTAGCGGGAGGCTCCCCTACGAGCAGTACTTC. Translating gives CASLPAATSGRLPYEQYF. Looking up the rest from reference TRBV28 and TRBJ2-7 gives the full variable domain: DVKVTQSSRYLVKRTGEKVFLECVQDMDHENMFWYRQDPGLGLRLIYFSYDVKMKEKGDIPEGYSVSREKKERFSLILESASTNQTSMYLCASLPAATSGRLPYEQYFGPGTRLTVT.

The rearrangement joins TRBV3-1 (or the pseudogene TRBV3-2) to TRBJ2-3, with TRBD1 matching over 8 bases. Germline V gene data show CDR1 as LGHDT and CDR2 as YNNKEL (reference sequence). V shed 5 bases, J shed 6 bases, and the junction held 4 bases outside the gene matches. This CDR3 region has 13 residues. The DNA of the CDR3 is TGTGCCAGCAGCTGGGACAGGACGGATACGCAGTATTTT. Its translation is CASSWDRTDTQYF.